This T cell receptor beta chain derives from a study of blood T cell repertoires in COVID-19. Overall study: Material from acute and convalescent COVID-19 was sourced from the United States, Italy and Spain.

CDR1 MGHRA and CDR2 YSYEKL come from the germline V gene. V was shortened by 5 bases and J by 5 bases, with 15 bases between the two germline ends. The CDR3 is made up of 14 amino acids. Repertoires were generated with immunoSEQ multiplex PCR, while TCRdb's copy carries only in-frame clones and drops some. This table has more than 200,000 clones, over 85% appearing once. Participants came from some 26 US areas, aged roughly 18 to 89 years. V gene TRBV4-1 combines with J gene TRBJ1-1; no firm D call. This TCR derives from a woman aged 30 to 39 with acute COVID-19. The sequencing input was PBMCs or T cells enriched from blood (not recorded which). CDR3 bases: TGCGCCAGCAGCTACCGAGGGTCAACGACTGAAGCTTTCTTT. Its translation is CASSYRGSTTEAFF.